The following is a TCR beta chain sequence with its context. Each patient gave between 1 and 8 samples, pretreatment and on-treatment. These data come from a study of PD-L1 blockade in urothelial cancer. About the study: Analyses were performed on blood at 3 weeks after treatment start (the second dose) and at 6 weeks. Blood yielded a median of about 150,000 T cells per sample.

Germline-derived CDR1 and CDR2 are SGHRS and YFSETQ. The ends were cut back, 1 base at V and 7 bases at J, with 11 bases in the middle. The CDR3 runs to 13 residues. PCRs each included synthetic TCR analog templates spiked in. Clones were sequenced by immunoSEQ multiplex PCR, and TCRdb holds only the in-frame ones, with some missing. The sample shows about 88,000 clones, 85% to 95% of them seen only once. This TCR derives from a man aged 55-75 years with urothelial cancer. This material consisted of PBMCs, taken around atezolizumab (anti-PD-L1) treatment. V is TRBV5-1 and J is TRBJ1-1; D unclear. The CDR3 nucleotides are TGCGCCAGCAGCTTGAGAGTAGCCGGTGAAGCTTTCTTT. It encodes CASSLRVAGEAFF.